One and the same sample provided the 6 T cell receptor beta chains below, sequenced in a study of T cell responses to AZD1222 COVID-19 vaccine. TCRdb keeps only in-frame clones here, not all; method: immunoSEQ multiplex PCR. Of 120,000 or so clones listed, roughly nine tenths are singletons. This sample comprised peripheral blood, obtained on day 0 of AZD1222 vaccination. The receptors stem from an adult in good health.

The rearrangement joins TRBV19 to TRBJ1-5, with TRBD1 identical over 7 bases. Per the germline V gene, CDR1 is LNHDA and CDR2 is SQIVND (reference sequence). V shed 0 bases and J 11 bases; nucleotides not matched to a gene: 4. The CDR3 totals 13 residues. As DNA, the CDR3 is TGTGCCAGTAGTATAGATCCCGACAGGGCCCAGCATTTT. It codes for CASSIDPDRAQHF.

The chain employs TRBV9 and TRBJ1-4; D uncertain. Germline CDR1 reads SGDLS; CDR2 reads YYNGEE. This CDR3 contains 15 residues. Trimming removed 4 bases from V and 4 bases from J, with 14 bases in between. DNA of the CDR3: TGTGCCAGCAGCCCTTCCGTCGTGAGTAATGAAAAACTGTTTTTT. Its protein is CASSPSVVSNEKLFF.

Only one count was recorded for this clone. V and J are TRBV4-3 and TRBJ2-2; no reliable D call. This CDR3 is 15 amino acids long. The germline V and J ends were trimmed by 1 base and 5 bases, with 11 bases remaining between them. Per the germline V gene, CDR1 is LGHNA and CDR2 is YSLEER. CDR3 sequence (DNA): TGCGCCAGCAGCCAAGGGGTCAGATTAACCGGGGAGCTGTTTTTT. Encoded protein: CASSQGVRLTGELFF.

The V gene is TRBV5-5, the J gene TRBJ2-7; TRBD1 might be the D (6 bases). Germline lookup yields CDR1 SGHKS and CDR2 YYEKEE (reference sequence). Trimming shortened V by 1 base and J by 6 bases, and 17 bases separated the two germline ends. The CDR3 extends over 15 amino acids. The CDR3 DNA is TGTGCCAGCAGCTTGATGACCCTACAGGGCGGCGAGCAGTACTTC. Its translation: CASSLMTLQGGEQYF.

The rearrangement joins TRBV7-2 to TRBJ1-2; TRBD1 matches at 8 bases. The germline CDR1 and CDR2 sequences are SGHTA and FQGNSA. There are 14 residues in the CDR3. J lost 4 bases, V lost 4 bases, and 5 bases had no gene match. The DNA for the CDR3 is TGTGCCAGCAGCTCCCAGGGGGCTGGCTATGGCTACACCTTC. Translating it yields CASSSQGAGYGYTF.

The chain carries TRBV25-1 and TRBJ1-5, with D maybe TRBD1 (5 bases). CDR1 is MGHDK, CDR2 SYGVNS, per germline. The CDR3 loop spans 15 amino acids. Trimming left V 6 bases short and J 1 base short, with 13 bases between. Here the CDR3 DNA reads TGTGCCAGCAGCCCGGGGGGGGAAAGCAATCAGCCCCAGCATTTT. Residues: CASSPGGESNQPQHF.